The TCR beta chain under discussion was sequenced for a study of control samples from healthy donors and cancer patients. Produced via immunoSEQ multiplex PCR; TCRdb's table is partial and in-frame only. Among approximately 160,000 clones listed, 91% were seen once. Germline CDR1 SGHRS, CDR2 YFSETQ. The CDR3 runs 12 residues. Trimming pared 4 bases from V and 0 bases from J, leaving 3 bases between. V and J are TRBV5-1 and TRBJ2-3, with D uncertain. The source material was blood. The origin of this receptor is a woman aged 40-49 years in good health. The CDR3 reads CASSPSTDTQYF. Here the CDR3 DNA reads TGCGCCAGCAGCCCAAGCACAGATACGCAGTATTTT.